This T cell receptor beta chain was sequenced during a study of blood T cell repertoires in COVID-19. Turning to the study itself: Some COVID-19 samples were acute and others convalescent; all came from the United States, Italy and Spain. PBMCs, B-cell-depleted T cells, or T cells provided the cDNA or gDNA that made up the material.

In its sample, this clone was seen a few times. In the original workflow: Estimation of nucleated cell counts was performed using reference gene primer amplification. TCRdb keeps only in-frame clones here, not all; method: immunoSEQ multiplex PCR. The V and J calls and clone size were taken over from that table, and D and trimming were inferred from the DNA. The sample contains approximately 120,000 clones, over 75% of which appear only once. The CDR3 spans 15 residues. The germline gives CDR1 SGHDN, CDR2 FVKESK. V gave up 5 bases and J gave up 3 bases, with 13 bases separating them. The sequence derives from a man of 80 years or more with active or convalescent COVID-19. The sample consisted of peripheral blood. This chain connects TRBV14 to TRBJ1-4; possible D gene TRBD1, 5 bases. In DNA form, the CDR3 reads TGTGCCAGCAGCAAATGGACACCACCTAATGAAAAACTGTTTTTT. Its protein product is CASSKWTPPNEKLFF.